This paragraph reports one TCR beta chain. The record originates from a study of blood T cell repertoires in COVID-19. Overall study context: Samples taken during acute and convalescent COVID-19 were collected in the United States, Italy and Spain. PBMCs, B-cell-depleted T cells, or T cells provided the cDNA or gDNA that made up the material.

As handled by the study authors: Quantification of nucleated cells was approximated via reference gene primer amplification. The repertoire was sequenced with immunoSEQ multiplex PCR; TCRdb's copy has only in-frame clones and lacks some. D and trimming come from the DNA, and the V and J calls and clone size come from that table. There are approximately 100,000 clones in the sample; around 80% occur only once, and about 4.5% lies in the top ten. The CDR3 runs 14 residues. V was cut by 3 bases and J by 2 bases, with 8 bases left in between. Germline-derived CDR1 and CDR2 are WSHSY and SAAADI. This receptor was obtained from a human donor in a cohort sampled during active or convalescent COVID-19. Material for sequencing was peripheral blood. This chain joins TRBV10-2 and TRBJ1-5, with D possibly matching TRBD1 (6 bases). The chain's CDR3 is CASSDRGGNQPQHF. CDR3 in DNA: TGCGCCAGCAGTGACAGGGGTGGCAATCAGCCCCAGCATTTT.